These 8 T cell receptor beta chains were all obtained from the same sample, sequenced in a study of early T cells in non-severe SARS-CoV-2 infection. TCRdb reprocessed the 5' RACE reads with MiXCR, giving one entry per CDR3 protein. The data show tens of thousands of distinct CDR3 sequences, roughly an eighth seen once. The starting material was whole blood, obtained at baseline. These receptors originate from an adult who was a healthcare worker with PCR-confirmed SARS-CoV-2 infection or an uninfected control (not recorded which).

This chain uses TRBV4-1 with TRBJ2-3; perhaps TRBD1 as D (6 bases). The CDR3 has 16 residues. V was shortened by 4 bases and J by 4 bases, with 18 bases between the two germline ends. In germline, CDR1 is MGHRA, CDR2 YSYEKL. The DNA of the CDR3 is TGCGCCAGCAGCCCAAGATTAGTGGGGGCCCCAGATACGCAGTATTTT. Amino acids: CASSPRLVGAPDTQYF.

The chain recombines TRBV5-1 with TRBJ1-6; possibly TRBD1 for D (6 bases). Germline V gives CDR1 SGHRS, CDR2 YFSETQ. V dropped 0 bases and J dropped 10 bases, with 14 bases sitting between them. CDR3 length equals 15 residues. The CDR3 protein is CASSLAAQGDSPLHF. In nucleotides, the CDR3 is TGCGCCAGCAGCTTGGCAGCACAGGGTGACTCACCCCTCCACTTT.

In its sample, this clonotype was seen many times. The rearrangement links TRBV20-1 to TRBJ1-2; D gene uncertain. Germline V gene data show CDR1 as DFQATT and CDR2 as SNEGSKA (reference sequence). This CDR3 region has 14 residues. Trimming left V 7 bases short and J 7 bases short, with 22 bases between. CDR3 in amino acids: CSDGNAASQSGYTF. The CDR3 DNA follows: TGCAGTGACGGGAACGCAGCCTCACAAAGTGGCTACACCTTC.

This clonotype occurred a few times. The rearrangement links TRBV7-9 to TRBJ2-2; D is undetermined. Trimming left V 6 bases short and J 2 bases short, with 1 base between. CDR3 length: 11 amino acids. CDR1 and CDR2 (germline): SEHNR, FQNEAQ (reference sequence). The CDR3 spells CASSNTGELFF. In DNA form, the CDR3 reads TGTGCCAGCAGTAACACCGGGGAGCTGTTTTTT.

The V and J genes are TRBV7-6 and TRBJ2-2; 12 bases match TRBD1. The V gene's germline CDR1 is SGHVS and CDR2 FNYEAQ. V was clipped by 7 bases and J by 7 bases; unmatched bases: 7. The CDR3 has 15 amino acids. The CDR3 protein is CASTQGTGGYGELFF. CDR3 DNA sequence: TGTGCCAGCACCCAGGGGACAGGGGGCTACGGGGAGCTGTTTTTT.

In its sample, this clonotype was seen a few times. The gene calls are TRBV7-8 and TRBJ1-2; TRBD1 matches at 10 bases. The CDR3 contains 13 residues. Unmatched junction bases numbered 7, after V lost 1 base and J lost 14 bases. CDR1 and CDR2 from the germline V gene are SGHVS and FQNEAQ. The CDR3 nucleotides read TGTGCCAGCAGCTTAGAGACAGGGGGCGATTTGACCTTC. It translates to CASSLETGGDLTF.

This clonotype occurred a few times. The chain combines TRBV6-2 or TRBV6-3 with TRBJ2-3; D call uncertain. Trimming stripped 0 bases from V and 2 bases from J, with 3 bases between. Per the germline V gene, CDR1 is MNHEY and CDR2 is SVGEGT. This CDR3 has 13 amino acids. Here the CDR3 DNA reads TGTGCCAGCAGTTACTCCTACACAGATACGCAGTATTTT. Protein sequence: CASSYSYTDTQYF.

This clonotype was counted between two and nine times. This chain uses TRBV10-2 with TRBJ2-5; D is possibly TRBD2 (5 bases). V lost 10 bases to trimming and J lost 4 bases, with 13 bases between them. Germline-derived CDR1 and CDR2 are WSHSY and SAAADI. This CDR3 comprises 12 residues. The CDR3 loop is CATTQGRETQYF. In nucleotides, the CDR3 is TGCGCCACCACCCAAGGGAGAGAGACCCAGTACTTC.